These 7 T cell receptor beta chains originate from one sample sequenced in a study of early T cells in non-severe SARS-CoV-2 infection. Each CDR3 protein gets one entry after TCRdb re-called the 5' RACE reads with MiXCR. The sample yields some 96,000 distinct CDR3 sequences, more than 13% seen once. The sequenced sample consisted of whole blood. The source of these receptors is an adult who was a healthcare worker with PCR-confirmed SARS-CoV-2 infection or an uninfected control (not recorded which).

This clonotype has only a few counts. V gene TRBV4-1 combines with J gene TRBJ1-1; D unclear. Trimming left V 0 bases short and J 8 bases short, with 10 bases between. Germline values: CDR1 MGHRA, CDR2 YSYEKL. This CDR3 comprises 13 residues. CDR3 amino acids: CASSQEYSREAFF. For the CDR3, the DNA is TGCGCCAGCAGCCAAGAATACTCCAGGGAAGCTTTCTTT.

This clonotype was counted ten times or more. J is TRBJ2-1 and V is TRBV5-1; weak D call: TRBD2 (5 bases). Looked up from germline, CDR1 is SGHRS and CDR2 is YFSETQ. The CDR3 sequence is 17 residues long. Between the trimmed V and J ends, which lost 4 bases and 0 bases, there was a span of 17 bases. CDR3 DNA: TGCGCCAGCAGCAGGACCCCTGCGGGCAGCTCCTACAATGAGCAGTTCTTC. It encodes CASSRTPAGSSYNEQFF.

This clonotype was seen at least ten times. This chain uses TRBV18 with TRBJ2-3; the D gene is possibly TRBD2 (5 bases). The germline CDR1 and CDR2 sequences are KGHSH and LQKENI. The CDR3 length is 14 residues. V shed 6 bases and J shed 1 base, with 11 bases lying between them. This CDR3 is CASSERDGTDTQYF. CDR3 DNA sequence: TGTGCCAGCTCGGAACGGGATGGCACAGATACGCAGTATTTT. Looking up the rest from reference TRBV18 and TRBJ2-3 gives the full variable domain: NAGVMQNPRHLVRRRGQEARLRCSPMKGHSHVYWYRQLPEEGLKFMVYLQKENIIDESGMPKERFSAEFPKEGPSILRIQQVVRGDSAAYFCASSERDGTDTQYFGPGTRLTVL.

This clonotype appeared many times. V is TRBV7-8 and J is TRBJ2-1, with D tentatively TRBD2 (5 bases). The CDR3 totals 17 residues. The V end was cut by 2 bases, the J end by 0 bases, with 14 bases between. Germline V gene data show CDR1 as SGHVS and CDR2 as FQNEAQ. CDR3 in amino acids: CASSLYIARGSYNEQFF. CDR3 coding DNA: TGTGCCAGCAGCTTATATATCGCTCGGGGCTCCTACAATGAGCAGTTCTTC.

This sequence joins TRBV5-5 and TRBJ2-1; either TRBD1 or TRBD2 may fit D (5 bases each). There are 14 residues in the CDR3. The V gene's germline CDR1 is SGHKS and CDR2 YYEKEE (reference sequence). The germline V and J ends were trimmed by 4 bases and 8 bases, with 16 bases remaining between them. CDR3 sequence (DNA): TGTGCCAGCAGCATGAGGGACCTCGGCGATGAGCAGTTCTTC. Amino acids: CASSMRDLGDEQFF.

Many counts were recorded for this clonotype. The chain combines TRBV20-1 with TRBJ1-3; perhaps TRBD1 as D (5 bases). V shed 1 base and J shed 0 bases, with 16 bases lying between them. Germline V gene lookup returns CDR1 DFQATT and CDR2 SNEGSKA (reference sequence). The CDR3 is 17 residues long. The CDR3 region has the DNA TGCAGTGCTAGAGCCCCCGGCGGGGGACGCTCTGGAAACACCATATATTTT. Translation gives CSARAPGGGRSGNTIYF.

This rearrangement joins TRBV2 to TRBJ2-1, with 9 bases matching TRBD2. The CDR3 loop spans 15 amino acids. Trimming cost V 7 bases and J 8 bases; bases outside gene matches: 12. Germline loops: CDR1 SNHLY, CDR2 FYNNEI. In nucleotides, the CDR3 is TGTGCCAGCATCAAAGAGAGCGGGAGGTTTCATGAGCAGTTCTTC. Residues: CASIKESGRFHEQFF.